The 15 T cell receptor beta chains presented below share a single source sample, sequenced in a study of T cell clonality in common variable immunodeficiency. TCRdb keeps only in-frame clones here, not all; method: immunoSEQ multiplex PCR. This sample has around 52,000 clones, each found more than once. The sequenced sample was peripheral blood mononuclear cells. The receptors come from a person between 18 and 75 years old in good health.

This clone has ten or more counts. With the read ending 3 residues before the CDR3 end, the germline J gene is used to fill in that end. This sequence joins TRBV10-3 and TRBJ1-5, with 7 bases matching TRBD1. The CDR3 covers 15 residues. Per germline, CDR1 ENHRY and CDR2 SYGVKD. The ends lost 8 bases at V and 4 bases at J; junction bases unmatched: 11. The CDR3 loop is CAIGDRQGPNQPQHF. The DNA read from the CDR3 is TGTGCCATCGGGGACCGACAGGGCCCGAATCAGCCC.

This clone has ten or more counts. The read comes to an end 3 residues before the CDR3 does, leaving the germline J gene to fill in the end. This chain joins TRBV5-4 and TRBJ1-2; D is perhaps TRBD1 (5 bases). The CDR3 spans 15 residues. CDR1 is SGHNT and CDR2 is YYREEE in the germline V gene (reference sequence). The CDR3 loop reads CASSLSKDSVTGYTF. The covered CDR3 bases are TGTGCCAGCAGCTTGTCTAAAGACAGCGTAACGGGC.

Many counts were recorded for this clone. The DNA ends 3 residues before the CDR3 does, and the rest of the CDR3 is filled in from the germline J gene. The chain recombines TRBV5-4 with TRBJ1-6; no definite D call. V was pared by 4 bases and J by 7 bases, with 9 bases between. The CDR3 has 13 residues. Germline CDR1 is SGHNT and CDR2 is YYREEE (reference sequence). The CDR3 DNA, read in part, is TGTGCCAGCAGCCCCCATCAGAATTCACCC. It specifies CASSPHQNSP. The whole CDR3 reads CASSPHQNSPLHF.

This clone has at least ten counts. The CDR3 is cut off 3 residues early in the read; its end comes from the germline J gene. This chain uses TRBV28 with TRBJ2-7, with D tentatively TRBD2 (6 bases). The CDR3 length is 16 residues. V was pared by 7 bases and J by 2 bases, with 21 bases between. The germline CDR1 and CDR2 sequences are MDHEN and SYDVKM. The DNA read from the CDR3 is TGTGCCAGCACCCCAGTAGGGACTTCCCTTACCTACGAG. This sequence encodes CASTPVGTSLTYE. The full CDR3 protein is CASTPVGTSLTYEQYF.

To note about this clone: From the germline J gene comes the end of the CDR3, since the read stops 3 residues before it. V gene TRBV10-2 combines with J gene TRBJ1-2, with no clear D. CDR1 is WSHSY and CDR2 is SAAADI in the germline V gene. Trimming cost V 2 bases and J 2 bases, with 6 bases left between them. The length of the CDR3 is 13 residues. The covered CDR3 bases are TGCGCCAGCAGTGAGATCCCGAACTATGGC. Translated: CASSEIPNYG. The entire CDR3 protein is CASSEIPNYGYTF.

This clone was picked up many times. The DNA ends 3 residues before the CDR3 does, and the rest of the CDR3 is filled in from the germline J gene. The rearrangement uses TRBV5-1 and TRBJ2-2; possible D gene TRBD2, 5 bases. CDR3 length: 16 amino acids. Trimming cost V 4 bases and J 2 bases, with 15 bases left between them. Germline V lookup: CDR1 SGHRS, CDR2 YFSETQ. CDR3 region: CASSLDPGDNTGELFF. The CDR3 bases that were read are TGCGCCAGCAGCCTAGACCCCGGGGATAACACCGGGGAG.

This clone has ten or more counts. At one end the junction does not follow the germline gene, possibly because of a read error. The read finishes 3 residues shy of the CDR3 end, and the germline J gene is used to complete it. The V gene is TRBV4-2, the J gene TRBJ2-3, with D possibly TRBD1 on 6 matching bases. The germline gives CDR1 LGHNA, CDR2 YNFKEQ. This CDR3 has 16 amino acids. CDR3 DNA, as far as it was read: TGCGCCAGCAGCCAAGCGCAGGGGCTTAACACAGATACG. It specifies CASSQAQGLNTDT. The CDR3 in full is CASSQAQGLNTDTQYF.

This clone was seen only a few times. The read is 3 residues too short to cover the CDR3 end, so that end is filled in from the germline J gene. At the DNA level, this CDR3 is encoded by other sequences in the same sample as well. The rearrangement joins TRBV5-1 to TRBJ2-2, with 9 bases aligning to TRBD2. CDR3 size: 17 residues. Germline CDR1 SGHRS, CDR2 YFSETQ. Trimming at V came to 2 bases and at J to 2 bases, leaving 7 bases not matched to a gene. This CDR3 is CASSFLGSGRNTGELFF. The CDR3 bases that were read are TGCGCCAGCAGCTTTCTAGGTAGCGGGAGAAACACCGGGGAG.

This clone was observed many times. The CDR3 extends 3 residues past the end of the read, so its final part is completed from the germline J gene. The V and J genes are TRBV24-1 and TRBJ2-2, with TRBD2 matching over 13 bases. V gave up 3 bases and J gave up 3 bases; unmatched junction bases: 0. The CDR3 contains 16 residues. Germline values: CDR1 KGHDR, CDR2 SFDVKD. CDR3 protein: CATSDGLAGDTGELFF. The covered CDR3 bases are TGTGCCACCAGTGATGGACTAGCGGGAGACACCGGGGAG.

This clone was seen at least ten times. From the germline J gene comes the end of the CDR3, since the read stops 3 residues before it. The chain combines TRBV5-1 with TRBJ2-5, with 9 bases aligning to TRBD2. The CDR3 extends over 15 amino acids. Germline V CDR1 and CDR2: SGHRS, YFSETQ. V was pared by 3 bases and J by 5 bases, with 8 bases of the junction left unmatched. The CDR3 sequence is CASSSGAGGVETQYF. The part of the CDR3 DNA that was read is TGCGCCAGCAGCTCGGGAGCGGGAGGTGTGGAGACC.

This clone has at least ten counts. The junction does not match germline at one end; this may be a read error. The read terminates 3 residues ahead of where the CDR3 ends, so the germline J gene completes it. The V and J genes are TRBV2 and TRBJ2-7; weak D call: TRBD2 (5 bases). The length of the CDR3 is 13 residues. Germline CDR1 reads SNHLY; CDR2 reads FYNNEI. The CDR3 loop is CASSFTSSSEQYF. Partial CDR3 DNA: TGTGCCAGCAGTTTTACTAGTTCCTCCGAG.

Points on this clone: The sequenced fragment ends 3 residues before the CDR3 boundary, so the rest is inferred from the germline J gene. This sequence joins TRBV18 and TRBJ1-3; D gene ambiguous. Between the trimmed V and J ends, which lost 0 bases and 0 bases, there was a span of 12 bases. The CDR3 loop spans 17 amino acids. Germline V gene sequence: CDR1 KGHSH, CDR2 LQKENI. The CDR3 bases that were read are TGTGCCAGCTCACCACCGGGAGAGCGGCGCTCTGGAAACACC. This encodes CASSPPGERRSGNT. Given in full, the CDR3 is CASSPPGERRSGNTIYF.

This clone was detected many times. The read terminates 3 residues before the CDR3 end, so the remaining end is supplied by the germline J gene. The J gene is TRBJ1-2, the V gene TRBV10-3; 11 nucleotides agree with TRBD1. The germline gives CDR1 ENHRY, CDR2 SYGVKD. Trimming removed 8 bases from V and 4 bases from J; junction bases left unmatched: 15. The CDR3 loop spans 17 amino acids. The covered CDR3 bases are TGTGCCATCCACGAACCGGGACAGGGGGGCCTAAGCTATGGC. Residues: CAIHEPGQGGLSYG. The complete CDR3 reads CAIHEPGQGGLSYGYTF.

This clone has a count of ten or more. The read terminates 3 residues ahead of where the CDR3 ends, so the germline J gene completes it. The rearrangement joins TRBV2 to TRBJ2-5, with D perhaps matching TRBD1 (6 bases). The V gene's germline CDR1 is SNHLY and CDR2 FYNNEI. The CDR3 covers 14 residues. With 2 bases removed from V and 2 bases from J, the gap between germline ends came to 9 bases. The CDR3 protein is CASSERTEQETQYF. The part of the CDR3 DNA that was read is TGTGCCAGCAGTGAAAGGACAGAACAAGAGACC.

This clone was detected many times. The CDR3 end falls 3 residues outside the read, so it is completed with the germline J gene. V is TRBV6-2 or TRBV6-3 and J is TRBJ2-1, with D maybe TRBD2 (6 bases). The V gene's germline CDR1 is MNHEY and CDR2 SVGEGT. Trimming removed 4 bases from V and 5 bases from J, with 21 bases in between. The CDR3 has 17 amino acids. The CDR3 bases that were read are TGTGCCAGCAGTTTGGTCCGGGACTCCCCTACGAACAATGAG. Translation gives CASSLVRDSPTNNE. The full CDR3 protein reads CASSLVRDSPTNNEQFF.